This entry describes one TCR beta chain. These data belong to a study of technical replicates of blood from four donors. Assay: immunoSEQ multiplex PCR; the TCRdb copy retains only in-frame clones and omits some. The data hold tens of thousands of clones, with under 99% observed a single time. The CDR3 is 16 residues long. J gave up 6 bases and V 4 bases, and 6 bases lay outside the gene matches. The sample taken for sequencing was T cells isolated from PBMCs. V gene TRBV23-1 combines with J gene TRBJ2-1; 13 bases map to TRBD2. TRBV23-1 is assigned to the ORF class and has an uncertain function. This TCR derives from a human donor in good health. The DNA of the CDR3 is TGCGCCAGCAGTCCATGGACTAGCGGGAGCTGCAATGAGCAGTTCTTC. Protein product: CASSPWTSGSCNEQFF.